This T cell receptor beta chain was identified in a study of blood T cells in healthy people across ages. The overall study: When template switching was applied, about one barcoded beta molecule was captured per two T cells. Study results and limitations: As age increased, TCR beta diversity per million T cells fell in a roughly linear fashion.

This CDR3 spans 15 amino acids. Losses at the gene ends were 3 bases for V and 7 bases for J; bases not matched to a gene: 7. CDR1 is DFQATT, CDR2 SNEGSKA, per germline (reference sequence). Points on this clonotype: What it recognizes is unknown.

The second PCR ran roughly 6 to 11 cycles with a sample-barcoded 5' primer and J-beta primers. Any given sample supplied a minimum of 3 million CDR3-containing paired-end reads. Each CDR3 protein is one row after TCRdb ran MiXCR on the 5' RACE reads. The sample has some 1.1 million distinct CDR3 sequences; about two fifths are singletons. Sequencing was performed on blood. The genes are TRBV20-1 and TRBJ1-6, with 9 bases identical to TRBD1. The TCR originated in a man aged 18-30 years in good health. Written as DNA, the CDR3 is TGCAGTGCTAGGGCCGGGACAGGGAAAAATTCACCCCTCCACTTT. Its translation: CSARAGTGKNSPLHF.